The rows below give T cell receptor beta chains drawn from one sample of a study of cytomegalovirus exposure and HLA in healthy donors. The method was immunoSEQ multiplex PCR; TCRdb's version includes in-frame clones alone and lacks a portion of them. This table has 110,000 or so clones, 70% to 90% appearing once. Sequencing was carried out using PBMCs. Receptors were obtained from a man aged 18 to 30 in good health and CMV-seronegative. CDR3s include the opening cysteine and the closing phenylalanine or tryptophan. The D gene is left open where the match is weak. Expanded clones are given a class, and other clones once, few, many or no size at all.

clone_size: .
v_call: TRBV7-9
d_call: .
j_call: TRBJ1-1
cdr3_aa: CASSLSPTEAFF
cdr3_nt: TGTGCCAGCAGCTTATCTCCTACTGAAGCTTTCTTT

clone_size: few
v_call: TRBV5-1
d_call: .
j_call: TRBJ1-1
cdr3_aa: CASSEKQGNTEAFF
cdr3_nt: TGCGCCAGCAGCGAGAAACAGGGGAACACTGAAGCTTTCTTT

clone_size: .
v_call: TRBV30
d_call: .
j_call: TRBJ1-1
cdr3_aa: CAWSGMNTEAFF
cdr3_nt: TGTGCCTGGAGCGGGATGAACACTGAAGCTTTCTTT

clone_size: .
v_call: TRBV29-1
d_call: TRBD1
j_call: TRBJ2-7
cdr3_aa: CSVKPLAGGTYEQYF
cdr3_nt: TGCAGCGTTAAGCCCCTCGCAGGGGGTACCTACGAGCAGTACTTC

clone_size: .
v_call: TRBV28
d_call: TRBD1
j_call: TRBJ1-2
cdr3_aa: CASSATGDRAHNYGYTF
cdr3_nt: TGTGCCAGCAGCGCAACCGGCGACAGGGCGCATAACTATGGCTACACCTTC

clone_size: .
v_call: TRBV5-1
d_call: TRBD1
j_call: TRBJ2-5
cdr3_aa: CASSLGDRGNQETQYF
cdr3_nt: TGCGCCAGCAGCTTGGGGGACAGGGGTAATCAAGAGACCCAGTACTTC

clone_size: .
v_call: TRBV27
d_call: .
j_call: TRBJ1-5
cdr3_aa: CAIGYAGRPQHF
cdr3_nt: TGTGCCATTGGGTATGCGGGACGGCCCCAGCATTTT

clone_size: .
v_call: TRBV5-1
d_call: TRBD2
j_call: TRBJ2-5
cdr3_aa: CASSLGGLAGTETQYF
cdr3_nt: TGCGCCAGCAGCTTGGGGGGACTAGCGGGCACGGAGACCCAGTACTTC

clone_size: .
v_call: TRBV30
d_call: TRBD2
j_call: TRBJ2-5
cdr3_aa: CAWSYGGAFIGQETQYF
cdr3_nt: TGTGCCTGGAGTTACGGGGGGGCCTTTATCGGTCAAGAGACCCAGTACTTC

clone_size: .
v_call: TRBV9
d_call: .
j_call: TRBJ2-2
cdr3_aa: CASSDGRRTAQGELFF
cdr3_nt: TGTGCCAGCAGCGACGGTCGTAGGACAGCCCAAGGGGAGCTGTTTTTT